This TCR beta chain was documented in a study of human T cells and chemical hapten exposure. Stated time point: patch test 2, 6 weeks after DPC sensitization. The treatment is: therapeutic diphenylcyclopropenone sensitization with weekly scalp DPC. This clonotype was recorded many times. TCRdb reprocessed the RACE reads with MiXCR, giving one entry per CDR3 protein. The sample records some 150,000 distinct CDR3 sequences, roughly 10% being singletons. The source was whole blood, collected in connection with sensitization to the hapten diphenylcyclopropenone (DPC). The TCR comes from a woman aged 45-65 years with alopecia areata. Some clones in this sample may be carry-over from other donors' samples.

The CDR3 DNA reads TGCAGCGTTGAAGGGACAGGGGTACACGAGCAGTACTTC. Protein sequence: CSVEGTGVHEQYF. This chain uses TRBV29-1 with TRBJ2-7; 9 positions agree with TRBD1. V lost 1 base to trimming and J lost 5 bases; unmatched junction nucleotides: 3. CDR3 length: 13 amino acids. CDR1 SQVTM and CDR2 ANQGSEA come from the germline V gene.